This T cell receptor beta chain is from a study of cytomegalovirus exposure and HLA in healthy donors (dated by TCRdb to about 2017). For the wider study: In an earlier analysis of 587 of the donors, 276 Gb of sequence data and some 120 million unique TCR beta sequences from roughly 200 million T cells were reported. Around 320 gigabases of sequencing data and 70 million to 100 million unique TCR sequences were included in an early release covering around 600 HLA-typed donors. The genetic ancestry cluster associated with self-reported Caucasian donors included around four fifths of the roughly 400 genotyped donors. The aim of the study was to test whether cataloging public T cell receptors could identify signatures of past pathogen exposure. The T cell repertoires of 666 subjects were profiled by immunosequencing and related to cytomegalovirus serostatus. A separate validation cohort of about 110 different subjects was used in addition to the 666-subject first cohort. To predict cytomegalovirus infection status, the study brought together high-throughput TCR immunosequencing, statistical association of individual TCRs with disease status, and machine learning. In a later analysis, previously published TCR beta repertoires from more than 500 donors were re-analyzed and high-resolution HLA genotyping was added so that TCR occurrence patterns could be studied. Rather than drawing on any new phenotypic data, the later analysis identified candidate immune exposures from TCR beta sequences and the way those sequences occurred across donors. To decide whether each TCR beta V gene segment behaved as functional or pseudogenic, an earlier analysis of several hundred of the donors relied on high-throughput TCR beta sequencing. Alongside the repertoire data, information on donor age, sex, ethnicity and CMV serostatus was compiled. A later genetic analysis used genome-wide SNP genotypes for 398 of the 666 donors, treating that subset as a discovery cohort. Every discovery cohort repertoire had been produced on one sequencing platform. HLA typing covered class I and class II loci at four-digit resolution. The number of typed donors differed by locus: roughly 629-640 for A, B, C, DRB1 and DQB1; approximately 530 for DQA1; approximately 600 for DPA1; and roughly 450 for DPB1. Roughly 5 DR-DQ haplotypes were handled as single units for association and clustering, since linkage in the cohort was strong. Among approximately 370 genotyped donors of the cohort, an average of approximately 240,000 unique TCR beta nucleotide sequences was sequenced per donor, of which approximately 18% were non-productive.

The cohort comprised hundreds of healthy bone marrow donors. At the time of sampling, all cohort members were nominally healthy, though unrecorded immune exposures were likely present. The donor tested CMV seropositive and was one of the 289 seropositive cohort members. Each donor provided a peripheral blood sample, and peripheral blood mononuclear cells were used for TCR beta sequencing. The Qiagen DNeasy Blood Extraction Kit was used to extract genomic DNA from the blood cell samples. Results the study describes overall, beyond this receptor: A later analysis found that TCR association rates varied across HLA loci, with DRB1 alleles showing the most associated TCRs and HLA-C alleles the fewest. Most CMV-associated TCR beta chains appeared to be HLA-restricted in a later analysis, and the HLA associations seemed to be driven largely by CMV exposure. Because the 87-base-pair reads could not distinguish some IMGT-functional V segments, including TRBV6-2 and TRBV6-3, those segments were excluded. The classifier was reported to diagnose cytomegalovirus status with high specificity and sensitivity in both the original cohort and the validation cohort. Because some donors lacked HLA typing at each locus, the association tests relied only on the typed subset. The only immune exposure information available for the cohort was CMV serostatus. Specific HLA alleles were associated with 15,000 to 20,000 TCR beta sequences at a false discovery rate of 0.05 in a later analysis. This cohort had only TCR beta chains sequenced, and the lack of alpha or paired-chain data limited which features could be detected. A later genetic analysis reported fewer N-insertions in productive TCRs among donors in an Asian-associated ancestry cluster than the roughly 640-donor mean. Sequencing depth was assumed to be roughly uniform across donors in the presence/absence analyses, though that assumption may not hold. Compared with equally common non-associated chains, HLA-associated TCR beta chains in a later analysis were more clonally expanded and had lower generation probabilities. Strong co-occurrence of HLA alleles, especially DR and DQ, made assigning TCR associations to individual alleles difficult. In an earlier analysis of over 550 of the donors, most TCR beta V segments were observed in productive rearrangements about 87% or about 30% of the time, broadly matching IMGT annotations. A further reported finding was that TCR beta sequences accurately predicted the HLA-A and HLA-B alleles for most subjects in the first cohort. Three of the identified cytomegalovirus-associated TCR beta chains were confirmed in vitro to be specific for cytomegalovirus antigens. Several of the top co-occurrence clusters appeared to be linked to parvovirus B19, influenza, CMV and Epstein-Barr virus, according to a later analysis. In a later genetic analysis, a missense DCLRE1C variant was associated with V-gene and J-gene trimming of TCR beta chains, and the association was replicated in an independent cohort. Because counts were too low, 15 to 20 rarely observed V segments, including chromosome 9 orphons, were excluded from the earlier analysis of 587 of the donors. The authors suggested that the approach could potentially be extended to other disease states and immunological phenotypes. Linkage disequilibrium might explain the correlated functional status among segregating V segments, but an unknown experimental factor could not be excluded. A cluster of highly shared sequence variants was judged likely to represent a technical artifact of the sequencing pipeline. While some public TCRs were present in many individuals, most TCR sequences turned up only very rarely across donors. A total of 164 TCR beta chains were listed by the study as associated with cytomegalovirus.

As for this clone: This clone's antigen is unknown. No much larger clone exists at a distance of one base, and base qualities are not known.

V is clipped by 8 bases and J by 2 bases, and the sequence between their germline boundaries is 16 bases long. Its CDR3 holds 14 amino acids, cysteine through phenylalanine. The only DNA kept is the CDR3, 42 bases in frame from the first base. For CDR1 and CDR2, the germline V gene lists SNHLY and FYNNEI. Preparation of the library involved the immunoSEQ multiplex PCR assay. A mixture of 60 forward primers for TCR Vbeta segments and 13 reverse primers for TCR Jbeta segments was used in the multiplex PCR. Amplification of the CDR3 region of rearranged TCR beta genes was performed with a multiplex PCR assay on genomic DNA. On the Illumina HiSeq System, the amplified TCR beta libraries were sequenced as 87-base-pair reads. From the authors' description of their analysis: In a later analysis, tens of millions of unique TCR beta chains were counted across the 650 to 700 repertoires, and around 11 million of these chains were shared by at least two donors. Raw reads were error-corrected and collapsed into unique sequences by a nearest-neighbor algorithm in which closely related sequences were merged to remove PCR and sequencing errors. Alignment of CDR3 sequences to IMGT reference sequences was used to assign V, D and J gene segments. Each retained sequence needed at least a six-nucleotide match to both a V gene segment and a J gene segment. A rearrangement was called productive if the CDR3 had no stop codons and remained in frame with V and J, and every other rearrangement was called non-productive. Following IMGT convention, CDR3 was defined as the stretch from the second conserved V-encoded cysteine to the conserved J-encoded phenylalanine. In an earlier analysis of around 640 of the donors, sequences lacking an unambiguous match to a single V gene segment were excluded. An earlier analysis of fewer than 750 of the donors called V segments functional above 56.7% productive rearrangements and segregating when the between-donor standard deviation exceeded 5%. A statistical classification framework was built for diagnosing cytomegalovirus status from the catalog of TCR beta chain sequences. V and J gene assignment, in a later analysis, came from comparing TCR nucleotide sequences with IMGT/GENE-DB human TR gene sequences. The TCRdist pipeline was used in a later analysis to assign CDR3 sequences and most-parsimonious VDJ recombination scenarios. A later analysis defined each TCR beta chain by its CDR3 amino acid sequence plus V-gene family, and excluded reads lacking a unique V-gene family. A later analysis removed several hundred highly shared, low-generation-probability nucleotide sequences to deal with suspected cross-contamination and a sequencing artifact. In a later analysis, a clonal expansion index for each public chain was calculated from normalized within-repertoire ranks of inferred template counts. A later analysis computed generation probabilities with a VDJ recombination model fitted to out-of-frame rearrangements, and checked the results against IGoR. A later analysis scored TCR-TCR, TCR-HLA and TCR-CMV co-occurrence with hypergeometric tests, applying a repertoire-size bias correction to TCR pairs. In a later analysis, false discovery rates were estimated by permuting HLA or CMV assignments 20 times. In a later analysis, co-occurring TCRs were grouped with DBSCAN, and TCRdist sequence similarity was added when clustering was performed within HLA-allele-positive subsets. Repertoires with fewer than 30,000 or more than 120,000 public chains, plus five repertoires with anomalous nucleotide sharing, were excluded from co-occurrence clustering. TCRdb stores this immuneACCESS table with in-frame sequences only. Part of the clones is absent; in the studies checked, under half of the shortfall reflects unresolved V genes, and no reason is known for the rest. The V and J calls and clone size were taken over from that table, and D and trimming were inferred from the DNA. The sample table records about 160,000 clones; 65% to 85% of these occur just once. The top ten clones comprise 6.5% to 9% of the sample.

The rearranged chain carries TRBV2 and TRBJ2-7; a weak D assignment points to TRBD1 (5 bases agree). The source material was PBMCs. The origin of this receptor is a woman aged 40 to 50 in good health and CMV-seropositive. CDR3 loop: CASVFWGSAYEQYF. The DNA sequence is TGTGCCAGCGTATTCTGGGGCAGCGCCTACGAGCAGTACTTC.